Listed here are 30 T cell receptor beta chains from one sample, sequenced in a study of T cell repertoires in cytomegalovirus infection. TCRdb analysed the reads with MiXCR anew, one entry per CDR3 protein. The sample includes about 180,000 distinct CDR3 sequences, around an eighth of them seen just once. The sample was PBMCs. The receptor set was obtained from a human donor in good health (CMV status not recorded). Some clones in this sample may be carry-over from other donors' samples.

The rearrangement uses TRBV29-1 and TRBJ1-2, with 10 bases lining up with TRBD1. J was trimmed by 2 bases and V by 6 bases; bases with no gene match: 3. CDR3 length: 13 amino acids. Germline V lookup: CDR1 SQVTM, CDR2 ANQGSEA. The DNA of the CDR3 is TGCAGCGTATGGACAGGGGGGAACTATGGCTACACCTTC. Translation: CSVWTGGNYGYTF.

The rearrangement uses TRBV28 and TRBJ1-5; TRBD1 aligns across 8 bases. Germline CDR1 MDHEN, CDR2 SYDVKM. The J segment lost 2 bases and the V segment lost 3 bases, leaving 3 bases of the junction unmatched. This CDR3 has 15 residues. This chain's CDR3 is CASSFRGLGNQPQHF. CDR3 DNA: TGTGCCAGCAGTTTCAGGGGGCTAGGCAATCAGCCCCAGCATTTT.

There are many counts of this clonotype. The J gene is TRBJ2-6, the V gene TRBV6-2 or TRBV6-3; D may correspond to TRBD1 or TRBD2 (5 bases each). The CDR3 has 17 residues. From germline, CDR1 is MNHEY and CDR2 SVGEGT. V lost 7 bases, J lost 0 bases, and 16 bases lay in between. The CDR3 nucleotides are TGTGCCAGCAACGGCCGGGGCCTAAGCTCTGGGGCCAACGTCCTGACTTTC. This gives the protein CASNGRGLSSGANVLTF.

This clonotype was found many times. The rearrangement links TRBV7-2 to TRBJ2-1; D unclear. Germline V gene lookup returns CDR1 SGHTA and CDR2 FQGNSA. The ends were cut back, 4 bases at V and 7 bases at J, with 8 bases in the middle. CDR3 length: 12 residues. The chain's CDR3 is CASSSFWNEQFF. The CDR3 coding sequence is TGTGCCAGCAGCTCCTTTTGGAATGAGCAGTTCTTC.

This clonotype was observed at least ten times. The chain carries TRBV7-6 and TRBJ2-1, with D maybe TRBD1 (5 bases). Germline V CDR1 and CDR2: SGHVS, FNYEAQ. The V end was cut by 3 bases, the J end by 3 bases, with 15 bases between. The CDR3 consists of 16 residues. CDR3 sequence (DNA): TGTGCCAGCAGCTTGGCCCCCCAGGGTATCTACAATGAGCAGTTCTTC. Its translation: CASSLAPQGIYNEQFF.

This clonotype has at least ten counts. This sequence joins TRBV20-1 and TRBJ2-7; weak D call: TRBD2 (6 bases). The V and J ends lost 1 base and 3 bases respectively, with 16 bases between them. CDR1 and CDR2 (germline): DFQATT, SNEGSKA (reference sequence). CDR3 length: 15 residues. CDR3 DNA: TGCAGTGCTAGAGGGCTTAAGGCGGGGAGCTACGAGCAGTACTTC. This encodes CSARGLKAGSYEQYF.

Only a few counts were recorded for this clonotype. This rearrangement joins TRBV28 to TRBJ2-5; 9 bases align to TRBD2. V dropped 4 bases and J dropped 5; count of bases not matched to a gene: 8. This CDR3 spans 15 amino acids. Germline V gives CDR1 MDHEN, CDR2 SYDVKM. The CDR3 DNA reads TGTGCCAGCAGTTCCGGAGTAGCGGGAGATGAGACCCAGTACTTC. Amino acid sequence: CASSSGVAGDETQYF.

This clonotype turned up a few times. The chain employs TRBV10-2 and TRBJ2-3; 8 nucleotides agree with TRBD2. Germline CDR1 and CDR2: WSHSY and SAAADI. Trimming cost V 1 base and J 0 bases; bases outside gene matches: 6. The CDR3 has 17 amino acids. The CDR3 reads CASSELSGGTSTDTQYF. The CDR3 DNA reads TGCGCCAGCAGTGAGTTAAGCGGGGGCACTAGCACAGATACGCAGTATTTT.

The table lists this clonotype with many counts. V gene TRBV9 combines with J gene TRBJ2-1; perhaps TRBD1 as D (5 bases). Between the trimmed V and J ends, which lost 3 bases and 0 bases, there was a span of 10 bases. The CDR3 loop spans 15 amino acids. CDR1 is SGDLS and CDR2 is YYNGEE in the germline V gene. The CDR3 nucleotides read TGTGCCAGCAGCGGCGCAGACAGCTCCTACAATGAGCAGTTCTTC. It codes for CASSGADSSYNEQFF.

This clonotype has ten or more counts. The chain has TRBV19 and TRBJ2-7; 8 bases agree with TRBD2. This CDR3 contains 14 residues. Germline values: CDR1 LNHDA, CDR2 SQIVND (reference sequence). V shed 10 bases and J 1 base; nucleotides not matched to a gene: 9. The CDR3 loop is CATRTLAGSYEQYF. As DNA, the CDR3 is TGTGCCACCAGAACCTTAGCGGGATCCTACGAGCAGTACTTC.

This clonotype was seen a few times. The chain uses TRBV7-2 and TRBJ1-1, with D possibly being TRBD1 (6 bases). Germline lookup yields CDR1 SGHTA and CDR2 FQGNSA. The V end was cut by 5 bases, the J end by 4 bases, with 20 bases between. This CDR3 is built from 16 residues. DNA for the CDR3: TGTGCCAGCAGCCCCGGACGGAGAACAGGGATCACTGAAGCTTTCTTT. Amino acid sequence: CASSPGRRTGITEAFF.

As to this clonotype: A much larger clonotype is one base distant, so this may be a read error. The gene calls are TRBV7-9 and TRBJ1-1; D might be TRBD1 (5 bases). CDR1 is SEHNR and CDR2 is FQNEAQ in the germline V gene (reference sequence). V was pared by 6 bases and J by 1 base, with 18 bases between. The CDR3 consists of 16 residues. The CDR3 coding sequence is TGTGCCAGCAGGCCTGTCGGGGCAGGGACGAACACTGAAGCTTTCTTT. Protein: CASRPVGAGTNTEAFF.

The chain carries TRBV11-3 and TRBJ2-2; a possible D gene is TRBD1 (6 bases). The CDR3 length is 16 residues. Germline loops: CDR1 SGHNT, CDR2 YENEEA. Trimming stripped 5 bases from V and 4 bases from J, with 17 bases between. The CDR3 loop reads CASSPGQSLGTGELFF. The CDR3 bases are TGTGCCAGCAGCCCAGGACAGTCCTTGGGCACCGGGGAGCTGTTTTTT. The full variable domain, its missing parts supplied by reference TRBV11-3 and TRBJ2-2, is EAGVVQSPRYKIIEKKQPVAFWCNPISGHNTLYWYLQNLGQGPELLIRYENEEAVDDSQLPKDRFSAERLKGVDSTLKIQPAELGDSAVYLCASSPGQSLGTGELFFGEGSRLTVL.

This clonotype came up many times. The J gene is TRBJ1-1, the V gene TRBV7-9, with unresolved D. The V end was cut by 8 bases, the J end by 0 bases, with 10 bases between. The CDR3 has 13 residues. CDR1 is SEHNR, CDR2 FQNEAQ, per germline (reference sequence). For the CDR3, the DNA is TGTGCCAGCGGCAGAGGCGTGAACACTGAAGCTTTCTTT. Its protein product is CASGRGVNTEAFF.

In this sample, this clonotype turned up a few times. The rearrangement links TRBV6-5 to TRBJ2-3; D not resolved. Trimming shortened V by 4 bases and J by 2 bases, and 16 bases separated the two germline ends. The CDR3 covers 16 residues. The germline V gene has CDR1 MNHEY and CDR2 SVGAGI. CDR3 sequence (DNA): TGTGCCAGCAGTTTAGGAGTAGGCAGCTCCACAGATACGCAGTATTTT. This encodes CASSLGVGSSTDTQYF.

This clonotype was seen at least ten times. The chain has TRBV7-8 and TRBJ1-1; 8 nucleotides align to TRBD1. Germline lookup yields CDR1 SGHVS and CDR2 FQNEAQ. V lost 2 bases, J lost 0 bases, and 2 bases stayed unmatched. The CDR3 is 15 amino acids. CDR3 sequence: CASSLQGALNTEAFF. The CDR3 region has the DNA TGTGCCAGCAGCTTACAGGGGGCATTGAACACTGAAGCTTTCTTT.

In this sample, this clonotype turned up many times. The chain joins TRBV28 to TRBJ2-7; D may be TRBD1 or TRBD2 (5 bases each). There are 15 residues in the CDR3. Trimming removed 3 bases from V and 7 bases from J, with 19 bases in between. Germline V gives CDR1 MDHEN, CDR2 SYDVKM. The DNA of the CDR3 is TGTGCCAGCAGTTTCCGGGCAGGGCGGGTGCGAGAGCAGTACTTC. The encoded protein is CASSFRAGRVREQYF.

This clonotype has a count of ten or more. V usage is TRBV11-1 and J usage is TRBJ1-1; weak D call: TRBD1 (5 bases). CDR3 length equals 15 residues. The V gene's germline CDR1 is SGHAT and CDR2 FQDESV (reference sequence). Trimming took off 4 bases at V and 0 bases at J, with 12 bases between the two ends. CDR3 nucleotide sequence: TGTGCCAGCAGCTACACCCGACAGATGAACACTGAAGCTTTCTTT. This gives the protein CASSYTRQMNTEAFF.

The sample holds many counts of this clonotype. The V call is TRBV7-9, the J call TRBJ2-1; D might be TRBD2 (6 bases). CDR3 length: 15 residues. Per germline, CDR1 SEHNR and CDR2 FQNEAQ (reference sequence). V shed 9 bases and J shed 4 bases, with 19 bases lying between them. In DNA form, the CDR3 reads TGTGCCAGTTTGCGAACGGAGGGGTTATACAATGAGCAGTTCTTC. Its protein is CASLRTEGLYNEQFF.

This clonotype occurred many times. V and J are TRBV12-3 or TRBV12-4 and TRBJ2-7; 12 bases are shared with TRBD1. The CDR3 is 14 residues long. V was pared by 0 bases and J by 11 bases, with 5 bases of the junction left unmatched. The DNA for the CDR3 is TGTGCCAGCAGTTTAGCGCTGGGACAGGGGGCTAAGTACTTC. It encodes CASSLALGQGAKYF.

This clonotype was seen repeatedly, ten times or more. The V call is TRBV12-3 or TRBV12-4, the J call TRBJ1-5; D perhaps matches TRBD1 (5 bases). The CDR3 loop spans 15 amino acids. The V gene lost 7 bases and the J gene lost 0 bases, with 13 bases spanning the gap. The CDR3 loop is CASTLRQNSNQPQHF. The CDR3 DNA is TGTGCCAGCACCCTGAGACAGAATAGCAATCAGCCCCAGCATTTT.

Written as DNA, the CDR3 is TGTGCCAGCAGTTGGACAGGCGGTGGCTACACCTTC. Protein sequence: CASSWTGGGYTF. The chain is built from TRBV25-1 and TRBJ1-2; 7 positions match TRBD1. This CDR3 is built from 12 residues. The germline gives CDR1 MGHDK, CDR2 SYGVNS. The V gene end was trimmed by 5 bases and the J gene end by 7 bases; junction bases not matched to a gene: 4.

This clonotype was seen only a few times. The chain has TRBV7-9 and TRBJ1-1; D unclear. CDR1 and CDR2 (germline): SEHNR, FQNEAQ (reference sequence). The CDR3 has 16 residues. V gave up 2 bases and J gave up 5 bases, with 18 bases separating them. The CDR3 sequence is CASSLSPLSLKTEAFF. The CDR3 nucleotides are TGTGCCAGCAGCTTATCCCCCCTGTCGCTTAAGACTGAAGCTTTCTTT. Full variable domain (remainder filled in from reference TRBV7-9 and TRBJ1-1): DTGVSQNPRHKITKRGQNVTFRCDPISEHNRLYWYRQTLGQGPEFLTYFQNEAQLEKSRLLSDRFSAERPKGSFSTLEIQRTEQGDSAMYLCASSLSPLSLKTEAFFGQGTRLTVV.

This clonotype was seen at least ten times. The rearrangement joins TRBV13 to TRBJ2-3; 8 bases match TRBD2. V dropped 3 bases and J dropped 4; count of bases not matched to a gene: 9. Germline CDR1 and CDR2: PRHDT and FYEKMQ (reference sequence). The CDR3 runs 16 residues. The chain's CDR3 is CASSFRDGRAADTQYF. CDR3 DNA: TGTGCCAGCAGCTTCCGTGACGGGAGGGCAGCAGATACGCAGTATTTT.

As regards this clonotype: A much more abundant neighbour one base away suggests this may be a read error. The chain employs TRBV7-9 and TRBJ2-7; maybe TRBD2 (7 bases). Germline CDR1 SEHNR, CDR2 FQNEAQ (reference sequence). CDR3 length: 15 residues. Written as DNA, the CDR3 is TGTGCCAACAGCTTAGGGGAGGGACACAAGTACGAGCAGTACTTC. It yields the protein CANSLGEGHKYEQYF.

This clonotype appeared many times. This chain uses TRBV4-3 with TRBJ2-4, with 7 bases identical to TRBD1. This CDR3 spans 15 amino acids. Germline CDR1 reads LGHNA; CDR2 reads YSLEER. J gave up 1 base and V 4 bases, and 4 bases lay outside the gene matches. CDR3 residues: CASSLTGDAKNIQYF. The CDR3 DNA reads as TGCGCCAGCAGCCTTACAGGGGACGCCAAAAACATTCAGTACTTC.

The J gene is TRBJ1-1, the V gene TRBV9; 7 nucleotides agree with TRBD1. The germline V gene has CDR1 SGDLS and CDR2 YYNGEE. V lost 0 bases to trimming and J lost 1 base; unmatched junction nucleotides: 6. The CDR3 runs to 16 residues. CDR3 coding DNA: TGTGCCAGCAGCGTAGGACGGACAGGATCGAACACTGAAGCTTTCTTT. Amino acid sequence: CASSVGRTGSNTEAFF.

This clonotype occurred many times. The rearrangement links TRBV7-2 to TRBJ2-7; TRBD1 agrees at 7 bases. CDR3 length: 14 residues. With V trimmed by 0 bases and J by 5 bases, 4 bases remained unmatched. Germline V lookup: CDR1 SGHTA, CDR2 FQGNSA. The CDR3 here is CASSLAEGAHEQYF. CDR3 bases: TGTGCCAGCAGCTTAGCAGAGGGGGCCCACGAGCAGTACTTC.

J is TRBJ2-3 and V is TRBV25-1; perhaps D is TRBD1 or TRBD2 (6 bases each). CDR1 is MGHDK and CDR2 is SYGVNS in the germline V gene. The V end was cut by 7 bases, the J end by 5 bases, with 13 bases between. The length of the CDR3 is 13 residues. The DNA of the CDR3 is TGTGCCAGCACTCCGGGGGCGATAGATACGCAGTATTTT. It specifies CASTPGAIDTQYF.

The sample holds many counts of this clonotype. The chain employs TRBV10-3 and TRBJ2-5; TRBD2 agrees at 12 bases. The CDR3 length is 17 residues. From germline, CDR1 is ENHRY and CDR2 SYGVKD. The trim removed 3 bases at V and 1 base at J, leaving 6 bases unmatched. CDR3: CAISDPTSGGTQETQYF. CDR3 bases: TGTGCCATCAGTGACCCTACTAGCGGGGGGACCCAAGAGACCCAGTACTTC.